The 2 T cell receptor beta chains reported below all come from one sample, sequenced in a study of blood T cell repertoires in COVID-19. Clones were sequenced by immunoSEQ multiplex PCR, and TCRdb holds only the in-frame ones, with some missing. The table includes about 59,000 clones, about 80% detected once. Sequenced: peripheral blood. Receptors were obtained from a woman over 75 with acute or convalescent COVID-19.

This chain links TRBV13 with TRBJ1-3; D gene ambiguous. This CDR3 is built from 17 residues. CDR1 PRHDT and CDR2 FYEKMQ come from the germline V gene (reference sequence). V was trimmed by 3 bases and J by 8 bases, leaving 23 bases between them. The CDR3 is CASSFQERILPGDTIYF. The CDR3 coding sequence is TGTGCCAGCAGCTTTCAAGAAAGAATCTTACCGGGAGACACCATATATTTT.

V is TRBV7-6 and J is TRBJ2-1; 11 bases align to TRBD2. After removal of 6 bases from V and 7 bases from J, the junction contained 2 bases not matched to a gene. The CDR3 spans 13 residues. Germline CDR1 reads SGHVS; CDR2 reads FNYEAQ. The CDR3 reads CASRLAGVNEQFF. For the CDR3, the DNA is TGTGCCAGCAGACTAGCGGGAGTAAATGAGCAGTTCTTC.